Each of the 6 T cell receptor beta chains below was sequenced from the same sample in a study of T cell responses to AZD1222 COVID-19 vaccine. The data were produced by immunoSEQ multiplex PCR, yet TCRdb's version contains in-frame clones alone and is incomplete. Of about 70,000 clones listed, about 85% are singletons. The sample consisted of peripheral blood, taken on day 0 of AZD1222 vaccination. These receptors all come from an adult in good health.

The chain joins TRBV18 to TRBJ2-6; D perhaps matches TRBD2 (6 bases). This CDR3 has 17 amino acids. Germline V lookup: CDR1 KGHSH, CDR2 LQKENI. V dropped 5 bases and J dropped 4 bases, with 18 bases sitting between them. The chain's CDR3 is CASSALRGGRGANVLTF. The CDR3 DNA sequence: TGTGCCAGCTCAGCACTTCGGGGAGGACGAGGGGCCAACGTCCTGACTTTC.

Here the CDR3 DNA reads TGTGCCAGCAGCTATAACTCCGGGACCTCTCTGGCTTTCTTT. Its protein is CASSYNSGTSLAFF. The chain joins TRBV11-3 to TRBJ1-1, with a possible D match to TRBD1 (5 bases). V was shortened by 4 bases and J by 11 bases, with 20 bases between the two germline ends. CDR1 is SGHNT, CDR2 YENEEA, per germline. The CDR3 covers 14 residues.

This chain connects TRBV27 to TRBJ2-2; 8 bases match TRBD2. The CDR3 runs 16 residues. Losses at the gene ends were 5 bases for V and 4 bases for J; bases not matched to a gene: 9. CDR1 is MNHEY, CDR2 SMNVEV, per germline (reference sequence). The DNA of the CDR3 is TGTGCCAGCAGTCGGAGCGGGAGTACTGGCACCGGGGAGCTGTTTTTT. It specifies CASSRSGSTGTGELFF.

The chain carries TRBV19 and TRBJ1-2, with unresolved D. V was clipped by 3 bases and J by 7 bases, with 15 bases between them. There are 14 residues in the CDR3. The V gene's germline CDR1 is LNHDA and CDR2 SQIVND (reference sequence). The CDR3, as DNA: TGTGCCAGTAGTATCGTCCCCCCGACGGGTGGCTACACCTTC. Residues: CASSIVPPTGGYTF.

This chain uses TRBV7-6 with TRBJ1-2, with D perhaps TRBD1 (6 bases). Germline CDR1 SGHVS, CDR2 FNYEAQ. This CDR3 spans 15 amino acids. V was trimmed by 0 bases and J by 4 bases, leaving 12 bases between them. CDR3 coding DNA: TGTGCCAGCAGCTTAGCGAGGGGGTACGGCTATGGCTACACCTTC. Protein: CASSLARGYGYGYTF.

This chain uses TRBV2 with TRBJ1-3, with no clear D. Per germline, CDR1 SNHLY and CDR2 FYNNEI. The CDR3 covers 15 residues. With 4 bases removed from V and 0 bases from J, the gap between germline ends came to 10 bases. CDR3: CASSGRKVSGNTIYF. CDR3 DNA sequence: TGTGCCAGCAGTGGTCGCAAAGTCTCTGGAAACACCATATATTTT.